This T cell receptor beta chain was sequenced for a study of early T cells in non-severe SARS-CoV-2 infection. Study-level background: Sequencing used unsorted whole-blood bulk RNA, so chains lack pairing.

TCRdb reanalysed the 5' RACE reads using MiXCR and keeps one entry per CDR3 protein. The table lists some 71,000 distinct CDR3 sequences, roughly 10% of them singletons. This clonotype was detected a few times. V was clipped by 1 base and J by 7 bases, with 8 bases between them. There are 12 residues in the CDR3. From germline, CDR1 is MGHRA and CDR2 YSYEKL. The sequenced sample consisted of whole blood. The receptor's source is an adult who was a healthcare worker with PCR-confirmed SARS-CoV-2 infection or an uninfected control (not recorded which). J is TRBJ2-7 and V is TRBV4-1; no definite D call. CDR3 DNA sequence: TGCGCCAGCAGCCAAGCGGTTGGAGAGCAGTACTTC. Protein sequence: CASSQAVGEQYF.